The present T cell receptor (beta chain) was sequenced within a study of blood T cell repertoires in COVID-19. Study summary: Specimens from acute and convalescent COVID-19 originated in the United States, Italy and Spain. PBMCs, B-cell-depleted T cells, or T cells were the source of the cDNA or gDNA that made up the material.

This clone was observed a handful of times. In the study's own analysis: Amplification from reference gene primers served as the basis for estimated nucleated cell counts. Using immunoSEQ multiplex PCR, the repertoire was profiled, and TCRdb retains in-frame clones only, with some absent. From that table come the V and J calls and clone size; the DNA was used to work out D and trimming. Seen here are some 240,000 clones, roughly 89% observed once, and the top ten hold approximately 4.6%. The receptor was derived from a woman in her thirties or forties who had recovered from COVID-19. The specimen sequenced was peripheral blood.

The CDR3 DNA follows: TGTGCCAGCAGTGAAAATTCGGGATACACTGAAGCTTTCTTT. Protein: CASSENSGYTEAFF. The chain couples TRBV6-1 to TRBJ1-1; D remains ambiguous. CDR3 length equals 14 residues. Trimming removed 2 bases from V and 3 bases from J, with 10 bases in between. The germline gives CDR1 MNHNS, CDR2 SASEGT.